These T cell receptor beta chains were read from a single sample in a study of blood T cell repertoires in COVID-19. Produced via immunoSEQ multiplex PCR; TCRdb's table is partial and in-frame only. The table has about 140,000 clones, 80% to 90% seen once. The sequenced sample was peripheral blood. These receptors all come from an elderly woman with acute or convalescent COVID-19. Both conserved end residues are part of each CDR3. Fields, in order: D gene, clone size, J gene, V gene, CDR3 DNA, CDR3 protein. A D gene is named only where the DNA matches it firmly. The size field is filled for only some rows; it gives once, few, many or a size class.

d_gene: TRBD2; abundance: .; j_gene: TRBJ2-7; v_gene: TRBV19; CDR3nt: TGTGCCAGTAGACAAACTCTAGCGGGGGGGACGTACGAGCAGTACTTC; CDR3aa: CASRQTLAGGTYEQYF
d_gene: TRBD1; abundance: .; j_gene: TRBJ2-1; v_gene: TRBV19; CDR3nt: TGTGCCAGTACTCTTGGGACAGGGGGTTACAATGAGCAGTTCTTC; CDR3aa: CASTLGTGGYNEQFF
d_gene: TRBD1; abundance: once; j_gene: TRBJ2-2; v_gene: TRBV9; CDR3nt: TGTGCCAGCAGCCTGAGGGGGACAGTCGTCCCCCCCGGGGAGCTGTTTTTT; CDR3aa: CASSLRGTVVPPGELFF
d_gene: TRBD1; abundance: .; j_gene: TRBJ1-3; v_gene: TRBV18; CDR3nt: TGTGCCAGCTCAGCACAGGGGGCGGCTGGAAACACCATATATTTT; CDR3aa: CASSAQGAAGNTIYF
d_gene: .; abundance: .; j_gene: TRBJ1-2; v_gene: TRBV15; CDR3nt: TGTGCCACCAGCAGATACCGGGACATTGTATATGGCTACACCTTC; CDR3aa: CATSRYRDIVYGYTF
d_gene: .; abundance: .; j_gene: TRBJ2-5; v_gene: TRBV6-6; CDR3nt: TGTGCCAGCAGTTACCCTCAGGGTGATCGGGAGACCCAGTACTTC; CDR3aa: CASSYPQGDRETQYF
d_gene: .; abundance: .; j_gene: TRBJ1-1; v_gene: TRBV6-5; CDR3nt: TGTGCCAGCAGTTACTCGGAAGGGGTGTCTTTCTTT; CDR3aa: CASSYSEGVSFF
d_gene: .; abundance: .; j_gene: TRBJ2-7; v_gene: TRBV6-5; CDR3nt: TGTGCCAGCAGACCTCCGGGGGGCATCTACGAGCAGTACTTC; CDR3aa: CASRPPGGIYEQYF
d_gene: .; abundance: .; j_gene: TRBJ2-1; v_gene: TRBV12-3/TRBV12-4; CDR3nt: TGTGCCAGCAGTTTGGGTTTCCTAGCTCAGTTCTTC; CDR3aa: CASSLGFLAQFF
d_gene: TRBD1; abundance: .; j_gene: TRBJ1-2; v_gene: TRBV4-3; CDR3nt: TGCGCCAGCAGCCAAGGAGACAGGGTTGGGTCGGGCTACACCTTC; CDR3aa: CASSQGDRVGSGYTF
d_gene: TRBD2; abundance: .; j_gene: TRBJ2-3; v_gene: TRBV30; CDR3nt: TGTGCCTCCCGTACGCTAGCGGGGGGGACAGATACGCAGTATTTT; CDR3aa: CASRTLAGGTDTQYF
d_gene: TRBD1; abundance: .; j_gene: TRBJ2-7; v_gene: TRBV2; CDR3nt: TGTGCCAGCACCGGACAGGGCTACGAGCAGTACTTC; CDR3aa: CASTGQGYEQYF
d_gene: .; abundance: .; j_gene: TRBJ1-4; v_gene: TRBV5-1; CDR3nt: TGCGCCAGCAGCTTGGCCGGTGCAACTAATGAAAAACTGTTTTTT; CDR3aa: CASSLAGATNEKLFF
d_gene: .; abundance: .; j_gene: TRBJ1-5; v_gene: TRBV6-1; CDR3nt: TGTGCCAGCAGTGAGCATGGGCGGGGGACCAATCAGCCCCAGCATTTT; CDR3aa: CASSEHGRGTNQPQHF
d_gene: TRBD2; abundance: .; j_gene: TRBJ2-1; v_gene: TRBV7-2; CDR3nt: TGTGCCAGCAGCCGGACTAGCGGGGGGGCTTATGAGCAGTTCTTC; CDR3aa: CASSRTSGGAYEQFF
d_gene: .; abundance: .; j_gene: TRBJ1-1; v_gene: TRBV11-3; CDR3nt: TGTGCCAGCAGCCTAGTAAGCCAGCGGGACACTGAAGCTTTCTTT; CDR3aa: CASSLVSQRDTEAFF
d_gene: .; abundance: .; j_gene: TRBJ2-1; v_gene: TRBV7-3; CDR3nt: TGTGCCAGCAGCTTATGGCCGTCGCGGGGAACCTACAATGAGCAGTTCTTC; CDR3aa: CASSLWPSRGTYNEQFF
d_gene: .; abundance: .; j_gene: TRBJ1-2; v_gene: TRBV7-9; CDR3nt: TGTGCCAGCAGCTTGCGGGACCAACGGACCTATGGCTACACCTTC; CDR3aa: CASSLRDQRTYGYTF
d_gene: TRBD2; abundance: .; j_gene: TRBJ2-1; v_gene: TRBV5-1; CDR3nt: TGCGCCAGCAGACTAGCGGGGGGAGGGAATGAGCAGTTCTTC; CDR3aa: CASRLAGGGNEQFF
d_gene: TRBD1; abundance: .; j_gene: TRBJ1-1; v_gene: TRBV11-1; CDR3nt: TGTGCCAGCAGCCTGACAGGGTTAAATGAAGCTTTCTTT; CDR3aa: CASSLTGLNEAFF